Included here is one T cell receptor (beta chain) sequence, with context. Germline V gene sequence: CDR1 MDHEN, CDR2 SYDVKM. The ends were cut back, 6 bases at V and 6 bases at J, with 12 bases in the middle. This CDR3 spans 13 amino acids. Unique molecular identifiers featured in each of the TCR beta cDNA libraries. TCRdb recomputed calls from the PCR reads with MiXCR, one row per CDR3 protein. Of roughly 150,000 distinct CDR3 sequences in the sample, roughly 34% were seen once. This entry belongs to a study of post-analysis software for immune sequencing data. The TCR was taken from a girl between 10 and 17 years old with multiple sclerosis. The sample in question was blood, obtained after autologous hematopoietic stem cell transplantation. V gene TRBV28 combines with J gene TRBJ2-1; tentative D call: TRBD2 (6 bases). This chain's CDR3 is CASRLASPNEQFF. Written as DNA, the CDR3 is TGTGCCAGCAGGCTAGCGTCCCCCAATGAGCAGTTCTTC. Full variable domain (missing parts from reference TRBV28 and TRBJ2-1): DVKVTQSSRYLVKRTGEKVFLECVQDMDHENMFWYRQDPGLGLRLIYFSYDVKMKEKGDIPEGYSVSREKKERFSLILESASTNQTSMYLCASRLASPNEQFFGPGTRLTVL.